Below, 19 T cell receptor beta chains from the same sample are listed, as sequenced in a study of cytomegalovirus exposure and HLA in healthy donors. Data came from immunoSEQ multiplex PCR; TCRdb stores just in-frame clones and leaves some out. The data hold tens of thousands of clones, with around 95% observed a single time. The sequenced material came from PBMCs. The receptors here all came from a man younger than 35 in good health and CMV-seropositive.

The rearrangement joins TRBV9 to TRBJ1-1; 7 bases are a match to TRBD1. The V gene end was trimmed by 4 bases and the J gene end by 0 bases; junction bases not matched to a gene: 6. Germline CDR1 SGDLS, CDR2 YYNGEE. The CDR3 contains 15 residues. CDR3 nucleotide sequence: TGTGCCAGCAGCCCCACAGGGGCCATGAACACTGAAGCTTTCTTT. Its translation is CASSPTGAMNTEAFF. Based on the CDR3 plus reference TRBV9 and TRBJ1-1, the full variable domain is DSGVTQTPKHLITATGQRVTLRCSPRSGDLSVYWYQQSLDQGLQFLIQYYNGEERAKGNILERFSAQQFPDLHSELNLSSLELGDSALYFCASSPTGAMNTEAFFGQGTRLTVV.

The V and J genes are TRBV7-9 and TRBJ1-1; TRBD1 aligns across 10 bases. This CDR3 comprises 18 residues. With 5 bases clipped from V and 0 bases from J, the junction kept 12 bases outside the gene matches. The V gene's germline CDR1 is SEHNR and CDR2 FQNEAQ (reference sequence). CDR3 protein: CASSEGLGQGSMNTEAFF. In DNA form, the CDR3 reads TGTGCCAGCAGCGAGGGCCTGGGACAGGGGTCCATGAACACTGAAGCTTTCTTT.

The J gene is TRBJ1-2, the V gene TRBV7-2, with D unclear. From germline, CDR1 is SGHTA and CDR2 FQGNSA. The V and J ends lost 8 bases and 7 bases respectively, with 23 bases between them. This CDR3 contains 15 residues. CDR3 sequence reads: CASATARRFDGGYTF. DNA for the CDR3: TGTGCCAGCGCGACGGCGAGGAGGTTCGATGGTGGCTACACCTTC.

The gene calls are TRBV9 and TRBJ2-1; possible D gene TRBD1, 5 bases. With 1 base removed from V and 6 bases from J, the gap between germline ends came to 8 bases. Germline lookup yields CDR1 SGDLS and CDR2 YYNGEE. The CDR3 extends over 13 amino acids. The CDR3 region is CASSVSRGNEQFF. CDR3 DNA: TGTGCCAGCAGCGTATCTAGGGGCAATGAGCAGTTCTTC.

The chain employs TRBV5-4 and TRBJ2-2; D remains ambiguous. Per the germline V gene, CDR1 is SGHNT and CDR2 is YYREEE (reference sequence). V gave up 5 bases and J gave up 3 bases, with 5 bases separating them. The length of the CDR3 is 12 residues. CDR3 region: CASSTDTGELFF. The CDR3 nucleotides are TGTGCCAGCAGTACAGACACCGGGGAGCTGTTTTTT.

The chain uses TRBV9 and TRBJ2-1, with TRBD1 as a possible D gene (6 bases). V lost 0 bases to trimming and J lost 5 bases, with 12 bases between them. This CDR3 comprises 15 residues. The germline gives CDR1 SGDLS, CDR2 YYNGEE. Here the CDR3 reads CASSVAPTGDNEQFF. Written as DNA, the CDR3 is TGTGCCAGCAGCGTAGCCCCGACAGGAGACAATGAGCAGTTCTTC.

The chain links TRBV11-3 to TRBJ2-1; a possible D gene is TRBD2 (6 bases). V lost 1 base and J 10 bases, leaving 11 bases between the germline ends. Germline V lookup: CDR1 SGHNT, CDR2 YENEEA. The CDR3 has 13 amino acids. The CDR3 sequence: CASSLGQLAEQFF. For the CDR3, the DNA is TGTGCCAGCAGCTTAGGTCAACTAGCAGAGCAGTTCTTC.

The rearrangement links TRBV2 to TRBJ1-5; the D gene is possibly TRBD1 (5 bases). Germline CDR1 reads SNHLY; CDR2 reads FYNNEI. This CDR3 contains 15 residues. Trimming stripped 6 bases from V and 4 bases from J, with 16 bases between. In nucleotides, the CDR3 is TGTGCCAGCAGCGAATCCCAGGGTTGGAATCAGCCCCAGCATTTT. Its protein product is CASSESQGWNQPQHF.

This chain links TRBV7-9 with TRBJ2-5; TRBD1 matches at 8 bases. The CDR3 runs to 12 residues. Germline CDR1 SEHNR, CDR2 FQNEAQ (reference sequence). Losses at the gene ends were 10 bases for V and 4 bases for J; bases not matched to a gene: 5. This CDR3 reads CATQGAGETQYF. In DNA, the CDR3 is TGTGCCACCCAGGGGGCGGGAGAGACCCAGTACTTC.

The J gene is TRBJ2-7, the V gene TRBV6-5, with TRBD1 as a possible D gene (6 bases). Trimming stripped 5 bases from V and 3 bases from J, with 11 bases between. CDR1 and CDR2 from the germline V gene are MNHEY and SVGAGI. This CDR3 contains 13 residues. The chain's CDR3 is CASSPKQGYEQYF. For the CDR3, the DNA is TGTGCCAGCAGTCCAAAACAGGGCTACGAGCAGTACTTC.

This rearrangement joins TRBV19 to TRBJ2-5; no clear D. The germline gives CDR1 LNHDA, CDR2 SQIVND (reference sequence). The ends were cut back, 6 bases at V and 2 bases at J, with 13 bases in the middle. CDR3 size: 14 residues. The CDR3 loop reads CASSPLSGQETQYF. CDR3 coding DNA: TGTGCCAGTAGCCCACTTTCGGGTCAAGAGACCCAGTACTTC.

V gene TRBV6-5 combines with J gene TRBJ1-2; perhaps TRBD1 as D (6 bases). V was clipped by 0 bases and J by 8 bases, with 19 bases between them. This CDR3 is built from 16 residues. In germline, CDR1 is MNHEY, CDR2 SVGAGI. The CDR3 nucleotides are TGTGCCAGCAGTTACTCCCCAATCGACAGGACCATAGGCTACACCTTC. Amino acids: CASSYSPIDRTIGYTF.

The CDR3 sequence is CASTRQGLETQYF. CDR3 coding DNA: TGCGCCAGCACCAGACAGGGGCTAGAGACCCAGTACTTC. The chain employs TRBV5-1 and TRBJ2-5, with 8 bases fitting TRBD1. This CDR3 contains 13 residues. Germline V gene sequence: CDR1 SGHRS, CDR2 YFSETQ. J lost 4 bases, V lost 6 bases, and 5 bases had no gene match.

This clone was counted only a few times. V gene TRBV2 combines with J gene TRBJ1-6; D gene ambiguous. The V gene lost 6 bases and the J gene lost 10 bases, with 13 bases spanning the gap. The CDR3 extends over 13 amino acids. CDR1 is SNHLY and CDR2 is FYNNEI in the germline V gene. CDR3 coding DNA: TGTGCCAGCAGCCGGTCCCCGGGGTCACCCCTCCACTTT. This encodes CASSRSPGSPLHF.

The chain links TRBV15 to TRBJ2-7; 7 bases match TRBD2. The V gene's germline CDR1 is LNHNV and CDR2 YYDKDF (reference sequence). CDR3 length equals 14 residues. J was trimmed by 5 bases and V by 1 base; bases with no gene match: 5. CDR3 sequence reads: CATSRGGSGDEQYF. The CDR3 DNA follows: TGTGCCACCAGCAGAGGCGGGAGTGGCGACGAGCAGTACTTC.

This chain uses TRBV6-6 with TRBJ2-7; the D gene is possibly TRBD2 (6 bases). The V gene lost 7 bases and the J gene lost 6 bases, with 19 bases spanning the gap. This CDR3 has 14 amino acids. Germline values: CDR1 MNHNY, CDR2 SVGAGI (reference sequence). The CDR3 DNA is TGTGCCAGCACTATGACTAGGTTTGGTACCGAGCAGTACTTC. Residues: CASTMTRFGTEQYF.

The gene calls are TRBV11-2 and TRBJ1-2; the D gene is possibly TRBD1 (6 bases). The CDR3 is made up of 14 amino acids. Trimming took off 0 bases at V and 6 bases at J, with 11 bases between the two ends. The germline gives CDR1 SGHAT, CDR2 FQNNGV. DNA of the CDR3: TGTGCCAGCAGCTTAGACGGCCCAGGGGATGGCTACACCTTC. This gives the protein CASSLDGPGDGYTF.

The chain combines TRBV19 with TRBJ1-5; D perhaps matches TRBD1 (6 bases). Germline values: CDR1 LNHDA, CDR2 SQIVND (reference sequence). The CDR3 length is 15 residues. Trimming took off 7 bases at V and 7 bases at J, with 20 bases between the two ends. The CDR3 loop is CASTQIHRAAQPQHF. The DNA of the CDR3 is TGTGCCAGTACCCAGATACACAGGGCGGCCCAGCCCCAGCATTTT.

The CDR3 sequence: CASSLEQGSGELFF. Written as DNA, the CDR3 is TGTGCCAGCAGCTTGGAACAGGGCTCCGGGGAGCTGTTTTTT. The V call is TRBV7-6, the J call TRBJ2-2; weak D call: TRBD1 (6 bases). Germline-derived CDR1 and CDR2 are SGHVS and FNYEAQ. This CDR3 is built from 14 residues. Trimming left V 3 bases short and J 6 bases short, with 11 bases between.